A selection of T cell receptor beta chains follows, all from one sample in a study of beta chain features in type 1 diabetes. Here immunoSEQ multiplex PCR was the method, and the copy in TCRdb shows in-frame clones only, minus some. Among hundreds of thousands of clones listed, 10% to 12% were seen once. Sequencing was done on a sample of naive CD4+ T cells from blood. These receptors were taken from a woman younger than 30 in good health. Both conserved end residues are part of each CDR3. The D gene is left open where the match is weak. Size is omitted from some rows. Given values are once, few, many or a class for expanded clones.

j_call d_call v_call clone_size cdr3_aa cdr3_nt
TRBJ2-7 . TRBV4-3 . CASSQEGLSYEQYF TGCGCCAGCAGCCAAGAGGGCCTGAGCTACGAGCAGTACTTC
TRBJ2-3 TRBD2 TRBV4-2 few CASSSGASGKDTQYF TGTGCCAGCAGCTCTGGGGCTAGCGGCAAGGATACGCAGTATTTT
TRBJ2-1 . TRBV9 . CASSEHPLPYNEQFF TGTGCCAGCAGCGAGCACCCTCTTCCCTACAATGAGCAGTTCTTC
TRBJ1-5 . TRBV7-2 . CASSLDPAGLRPQHF TGTGCCAGCAGCTTAGACCCGGCGGGCCTGAGGCCCCAGCATTTT
TRBJ2-7 . TRBV2 few CASSTSGVEQYF .
TRBJ1-2 . TRBV2 once CASTAVYGYTF TGTGCCAGCACGGCAGTCTATGGCTACACCTTC
TRBJ2-1 . TRBV7-2 . CASSFRPLPVKYEQFF TGTGCCAGCAGCTTCCGCCCCCTCCCGGTCAAGTATGAGCAGTTCTTC
TRBJ2-3 . TRBV4-3 few CASSQDTLGGLKSTDTQYF TGCGCCAGCAGCCAAGATACTCTTGGGGGACTCAAATCTACAGATACGCAGTATTTT
TRBJ2-5 . TRBV4-2 few CASSHSFAGSQETQYF TGTGCCAGCAGCCATTCTTTTGCGGGGAGCCAAGAGACCCAGTACTTC
TRBJ2-5 . TRBV2 few CASSRQHQETQYF TGTGCCAGCAGTAGACAGCACCAAGAGACCCAGTACTTC
TRBJ1-6 TRBD1 TRBV2 few CASGRQGGNSPLHF TGTGCCAGCGGAAGACAGGGGGGAAATTCACCCCTCCACTTT